Listed below are T cell receptor beta chains from one sample, sequenced in a study of T-cell reconstitution after alpha-beta-depleted transplantation in children. TCRdb independently ran MiXCR on the PCR reads; one entry per CDR3 protein. The data hold 100,000 or so distinct CDR3 sequences, with more than 20% observed a single time. The starting material was PBMCs, obtained before TCRalphabeta/CD19-depleted stem cell transplant. These receptors were obtained from a boy younger than 10 with acute lymphoblastic leukemia, due to receive a stem cell transplant. Each CDR3 is given with its conserved first and last residue. Each record gives: V gene, D gene, clone size, J gene, CDR3 protein, CDR3 DNA. A D gene is named only where the DNA matches it firmly. Only part of the rows carry a size: once, few, many, or a class if the clone is expanded.

TRBV20-1	-	few	TRBJ1-4	CSARPGHFGKEENEEKLFF	TGCAGTGCTAGGCCGGGTCATTTCGGGAAGGAGGAAAATGAAGAAAAACTGTTTTTT
TRBV28	-	few	TRBJ2-2	CASSGAELRTGELFF	TGTGCCAGCTCCGGCGCGGAGTTGAGGACCGGGGAGCTGTTTTTT
TRBV13	-	few	TRBJ2-7	CASSLRGYEQYF	TGTGCCAGCAGCTTAAGGGGCTACGAGCAGTACTTC
TRBV7-9	-	-	TRBJ2-6	CASSLARGPSGANVLTF	TGTGCCAGCAGCTTAGCGCGAGGGCCTTCTGGGGCCAACGTCCTGACTTTC
TRBV5-1	TRBD2	few	TRBJ2-2	CASRPTSGGRTGELFF	TGCGCCAGCAGACCCACTAGCGGAGGGCGCACCGGGGAGCTGTTTTTT
TRBV28	TRBD2	-	TRBJ2-3	CASSLRSARRGDTQYF	TGTGCCAGCAGTTTACGTTCGGCGCGGCGGGGGGATACGCAGTATTTT
TRBV4-1	-	-	TRBJ2-3	CASSRDPTGRGADTQYF	TGCGCCAGCAGCCGAGATCCGACAGGGAGGGGCGCAGATACGCAGTATTTT
TRBV12-3/TRBV12-4	TRBD1	few	TRBJ1-1	CASRGQDFNTEAFF	TGTGCCAGCAGGGGACAGGATTTCAACACTGAAGCTTTCTTT
TRBV9	TRBD1	-	TRBJ2-2	CASSRTGGTGELFF	TGTGCCAGCAGCAGGACAGGGGGCACCGGGGAGCTGTTTTTT
TRBV6-2/TRBV6-3	TRBD1	-	TRBJ2-7	CASSYSGGQASSYEQYF	TGTGCCAGCAGTTACTCAGGGGGACAGGCGAGCTCCTACGAGCAGTACTTC
TRBV28	-	few	TRBJ2-6	CASRTTGGANVLTF	TGTGCCAGCAGGACGACTGGGGGGGCGAACGTCCTGACTTTC
TRBV25-1	TRBD1	-	TRBJ2-3	CASRTGTTDTQYF	TGTGCCAGCAGGACAGGGACGACAGATACGCAGTATTTT
TRBV11-3	-	-	TRBJ2-7	CASSLGGSGEQYF	TGTGCCAGCAGCTTAGGAGGTAGTGGCGAGCAGTACTTC
TRBV20-1	TRBD1	-	TRBJ1-6	CSAREGQGSYNSPLHF	TGCAGTGCTAGAGAGGGACAGGGATCCTATAATTCACCCCTCCACTTT
TRBV28	-	-	TRBJ2-7	CASSLRREWALYEQYF	TGTGCCAGCAGTTTACGGAGGGAGTGGGCACTTTACGAGCAGTACTTC
TRBV14	-	-	TRBJ2-3	CASSQDRAVGTDTQYF	TGTGCCAGCAGCCAAGATCGAGCGGTGGGCACAGATACGCAGTATTTT
TRBV18	-	-	TRBJ2-3	CASSPNFPDTQYF	TGTGCCAGCTCACCTAACTTTCCAGATACGCAGTATTTT
TRBV19	-	few	TRBJ2-1	CASSGRRGEQFF	TGTGCCAGTAGTGGGCGTCGAGGTGAGCAGTTCTTC
TRBV6-5	TRBD2	-	TRBJ2-2	CASSYPVLGGEGGEQFF	TGTGCCAGCAGTTACCCAGTCCTCGGAGGGGAGGGCGGGGAGCAGTTTTTT
TRBV5-8	TRBD2	few	TRBJ2-5	CASSQGLGQETQYF	TGTGCCAGCAGCCAAGGACTAGGGCAAGAGACCCAGTACTTC
TRBV10-3	-	-	TRBJ2-3	CAILRSGGAEAQYF	TGTGCCATCTTGCGGAGCGGAGGGGCCGAAGCGCAGTATTTT
TRBV7-2	-	many	TRBJ2-5	CASSLIIYGMETQYF	TGTGCCAGCAGCTTAATTATATACGGGATGGAGACCCAGTACTTC
TRBV5-5	TRBD1	-	TRBJ1-1	CASSLGQGGNTEAFF	TGTGCCAGCAGCCTGGGTCAGGGGGGGAACACTGAAGCTTTCTTT
TRBV5-6	-	few	TRBJ1-1	CASSLFLDTARGAKWTEAFF	TGTGCCAGCAGCTTGTTCCTCGATACAGCACGGGGGGCAAAATGGACTGAAGCTTTCTTT
TRBV4-3	TRBD2	-	TRBJ2-7	CASSQEIQGGSYEQYF	TGCGCCAGCAGCCAAGAAATCCAGGGAGGGTCGTACGAGCAGTACTTC
TRBV7-8	TRBD2	-	TRBJ2-2	CASSLGRGANTGELFF	TGTGCCAGCAGCTTAGGACGGGGGGCGAACACCGGGGAGCTGTTTTTT
TRBV11-2	-	few	TRBJ2-5	CASSFYIQETQYF	TGTGCCAGCAGCTTTTACATCCAAGAGACCCAGTACTTC
TRBV28	TRBD2	-	TRBJ2-3	CASSPPGRGYTDTQYF	TGTGCCAGCAGCCCCCCCGGGAGGGGGTACACAGATACGCAGTATTTT
TRBV2	-	-	TRBJ2-1	CASSGGGEQFF	TGTGCCAGCAGTGGAGGAGGTGAGCAGTTCTTC
TRBV9	TRBD1	-	TRBJ2-1	CASRVGTGVENEQFF	TGTGCCAGCAGGGTCGGGACAGGGGTCGAGAATGAGCAGTTCTTC
TRBV5-1	-	many	TRBJ2-7	CASSLDGAGEQYF	TGCGCCAGCAGCTTGGACGGGGCTGGCGAGCAGTACTTC
TRBV28	-	-	TRBJ2-1	CASSFRARDEQFF	TGTGCCAGCAGTTTCCGGGCTAGGGATGAGCAGTTCTTC
TRBV15	-	-	TRBJ1-4	CATSRVSSGLNEKLFF	TGTGCCACCAGCAGAGTTTCGTCAGGGTTGAACGAAAAACTGTTTTTT
TRBV5-5	-	-	TRBJ1-2	CASRLDSGYTF	TGTGCCAGCAGGCTTGACTCTGGCTACACCTTC
TRBV7-2	-	-	TRBJ2-5	CASSEDTHQETQYF	TGTGCCAGCAGCGAGGATACCCACCAAGAGACCCAGTACTTC
TRBV11-2	TRBD2	-	TRBJ2-2	CASSLFFGLEVPTGELFF	TGTGCCAGCAGCCTTTTTTTTGGACTAGAAGTACCCACCGGGGAGCTGTTTTTT
TRBV9	TRBD1	-	TRBJ2-1	CASSGTGGNEQFF	TGTGCCAGCTCCGGGACAGGGGGAAATGAGCAGTTCTTC
TRBV7-8	-	-	TRBJ2-7	CASSKAQGLTYEQYF	TGTGCCAGCAGCAAAGCCCAGGGACTGACCTACGAGCAGTACTTC
TRBV12-3/TRBV12-4	-	-	TRBJ2-6	CASSFRPFSGANVLTF	TGTGCCAGCAGTTTTCGGCCTTTCTCTGGGGCCAACGTCCTGACTTTC
TRBV5-1	TRBD2	few	TRBJ2-7	CASSQRLAEDSEQYF	TGCGCCAGCAGCCAAAGACTAGCGGAAGATAGCGAGCAGTACTTC
TRBV12-3/TRBV12-4	-	many	TRBJ2-3	CASSLSGGVDTQYF	TGTGCCAGCAGTTTATCTGGTGGTGTAGATACGCAGTATTTT